The 3 T cell receptor beta chains reported below all come from one sample, sequenced in a study of blood T cell repertoires in COVID-19. Generated by immunoSEQ multiplex PCR, the TCRdb table keeps only in-frame clones and is missing some. The top ten hold 3% to 3.5% of the sample, which has around 130,000 clones, 80% to 90% seen once. Material: PBMCs or T cells enriched from blood (not recorded which). These receptors all come from a woman in her 50s with acute COVID-19.

The CDR3 loop is CASSLGTGGNQPQHF. As DNA, the CDR3 is TGTGCCAGCAGCCTAGGGACAGGGGGCAATCAGCCCCAGCATTTT. The rearrangement joins TRBV3-1 (or the pseudogene TRBV3-2) to TRBJ1-5; 10 bases are a match to TRBD1. CDR3 length equals 15 residues. With V trimmed by 4 bases and J by 2 bases, 2 bases remained unmatched. Germline V CDR1 and CDR2: LGHDT, YNNKEL (reference sequence).

This clone was recorded only once. The chain has TRBV19 and TRBJ2-2; D gene ambiguous. Trimming took 3 bases from V and 8 from J, leaving 7 bases between them. The length of the CDR3 is 12 residues. Germline V gene data show CDR1 as LNHDA and CDR2 as SQIVND (reference sequence). The DNA of the CDR3 is TGTGCCAGTAGTATGGCCTCGGGGGAGCTGTTTTTT. Translating gives CASSMASGELFF.

CDR3: CASSYLPGTAETQYF. The DNA of the CDR3 is TGTGCCAGCAGTTACTTGCCTGGGACAGCAGAGACCCAGTACTTC. The chain has TRBV7-9 and TRBJ2-5, with 7 nucleotides matching TRBD1. CDR3 length: 15 residues. CDR1 is SEHNR, CDR2 FQNEAQ, per germline (reference sequence). Germline trimming cut 6 bases from V and 4 bases from J; bases unmatched to any gene: 11.